The rows below give T cell receptor beta chains drawn from one sample of a study of cytomegalovirus exposure and HLA in healthy donors. Clones were read by immunoSEQ multiplex PCR, and TCRdb kept only the in-frame ones, dropping some. This table has more than 85,000 clones, over 80% appearing once. The sample comprised PBMCs. The receptors come from a man aged 18 to 35 in good health and CMV-seronegative. Both conserved end residues are part of each CDR3. The D gene is left open where the match is weak. Rows may omit the clone size; those that give it use once, few, many or a size class.

j_call clone_size d_call v_call cdr3_aa cdr3_nt
TRBJ2-7 NA TRBD2 TRBV5-8 CASSFIVWREGDYEQYF TGTGCCAGCAGCTTTATCGTTTGGCGGGAGGGCGACTACGAGCAGTACTTC
TRBJ2-6 once NA TRBV9 CASSVGGSGANVLTF TGTGCCAGCAGCGTGGGAGGCTCTGGGGCCAACGTCCTGACTTTC
TRBJ2-1 once TRBD2 TRBV30 CAWRAGAGGLGSYNEQFF TGTGCCTGGAGGGCAGGGGCGGGGGGCCTGGGGTCCTACAATGAGCAGTTCTTC
TRBJ2-1 NA TRBD2 TRBV25-1 CASSRLAGGWDEQFF TGTGCCAGCAGCCGACTAGCGGGAGGGTGGGATGAGCAGTTCTTC
TRBJ1-5 NA TRBD1 TRBV5-6 CASSLTGGLNQPQHF TGTGCCAGCAGCTTAACAGGGGGCCTTAATCAGCCCCAGCATTTT
TRBJ1-2 NA NA TRBV7-9 CASSLGTEDYGYTF TGTGCCAGCAGCTTGGGTACCGAGGACTATGGCTACACCTTC
TRBJ2-3 NA NA TRBV4-2 CASSPGREKDTQYF TGTGCCAGCAGCCCTGGACGGGAGAAAGATACGCAGTATTTT
TRBJ2-2 NA NA TRBV11-3 CASSLTRSGELFF TGTGCCAGCAGCTTAACCAGATCCGGGGAGCTGTTTTTT
TRBJ2-7 NA TRBD1 TRBV6-5 CASSPGGYYEQYF TGTGCCAGCAGTCCAGGGGGCTACTATGAGCAGTACTTC
TRBJ1-3 NA TRBD1 TRBV10-3 CAISDLTGSGNTIYF TGTGCCATCAGTGACTTGACAGGGTCTGGAAACACCATATATTTT
TRBJ1-1 NA NA TRBV30 CAWSVVQLNTEAFF TGTGCCTGGAGTGTTGTTCAGTTGAACACTGAAGCTTTCTTT
TRBJ2-1 NA TRBD2 TRBV5-1 CASRTGLAGGSYNEQFF TGCGCCAGCAGGACGGGACTAGCGGGAGGGTCGTACAATGAGCAGTTCTTC
TRBJ2-7 once NA TRBV29-1 CSVGDWDYEQYF TGCAGCGTTGGGGACTGGGACTACGAGCAGTACTTC
TRBJ2-3 NA TRBD1 TRBV5-1 CASSLLNRGPTDTQYF TGCGCCAGCAGCTTGCTTAACAGGGGACCCACAGATACGCAGTATTTT
TRBJ2-1 NA TRBD1 TRBV28 CASSTLGQGTANEQFF TGTGCCAGCAGTACACTTGGACAGGGGACGGCCAATGAGCAGTTCTTC
TRBJ2-3 NA TRBD2 TRBV15 CATSRDLLAGGYF TGTGCCACCAGCAGAGATCTTCTAGCGGGAGGGTATTTT
TRBJ2-7 NA NA TRBV28 CASDVPRRRSYEQYF TGTGCCAGCGACGTCCCGAGGCGACGGTCCTACGAGCAGTACTTC
TRBJ2-6 NA NA TRBV7-8 CASSLARLGSGANVLTF TGTGCCAGCAGCTTAGCCCGACTGGGCTCTGGGGCCAACGTCCTGACTTTC
TRBJ2-7 NA NA TRBV9 CASSVGGLKYEQYF TGTGCCAGCAGCGTAGGAGGGCTTAAGTACGAGCAGTACTTC
TRBJ2-1 NA NA TRBV7-9 CASSLAPGSEQFF TGTGCCAGCAGCTTAGCACCGGGTAGTGAGCAGTTCTTC
TRBJ2-1 NA NA TRBV5-1 CASSLGGRMSEQFF TGCGCCAGCAGCTTGGGAGGGAGGATGAGTGAGCAGTTCTTC
TRBJ1-2 few NA TRBV27 CASSIKGYTF TGTGCCAGCAGTATAAAAGGCTACACCTTC
TRBJ1-1 NA NA TRBV5-1 CASSGTGLNTEAFF TGCGCCAGCAGCGGAACAGGGTTGAACACTGAAGCTTTCTTT
TRBJ1-1 NA TRBD1 TRBV7-2 CASSPWTGRNTEAFF TGTGCCAGCAGCCCGTGGACAGGTCGGAACACTGAAGCTTTCTTT
TRBJ2-3 NA NA TRBV28 CASTLRSPDTQYF TGTGCCAGCACTCTGAGGAGCCCAGATACGCAGTATTTT
TRBJ2-7 NA TRBD2 TRBV7-8 CASSLARGTPYEQYF TGTGCCAGCAGCTTAGCGCGGGGGACTCCCTACGAGCAGTACTTC
TRBJ1-3 few NA TRBV4-2 CASSQTADSGNTIYF TGTGCCAGCAGCCAAACAGCAGACTCTGGAAACACCATATATTTT
TRBJ2-2 NA TRBD2 TRBV5-1 CASSLFSGRASNTGELFF TGCGCCAGCAGCTTATTTAGCGGGAGGGCCTCGAACACCGGGGAGCTGTTTTTT
TRBJ1-2 once NA TRBV28 CASSFLRGSYGYTF TGTGCCAGCAGTTTCCTTCGAGGGTCCTATGGCTACACCTTC
TRBJ1-2 NA TRBD1 TRBV7-8 CASSPLRQGGYTF TGTGCCAGCAGCCCTTTACGACAGGGGGGTTACACCTTC
TRBJ1-2 few NA TRBV5-4 CASSFGVMGAGGYTF TGTGCCAGCAGCTTTGGCGTAATGGGGGCTGGTGGCTACACCTTC
TRBJ2-3 NA TRBD2 TRBV7-9 CASSLLTSGGTDTQYF TGTGCCAGCAGCCTGCTGACTAGCGGAGGCACAGATACGCAGTATTTT
TRBJ2-1 NA NA TRBV13 CASRYTNNNEQFF TGTGCCAGCAGATACACCAACAACAATGAGCAGTTCTTC
TRBJ2-7 NA TRBD2 TRBV6-5 CASSFGSGRVYEQYF TGTGCCAGCAGTTTTGGTAGCGGGAGAGTTTACGAGCAGTACTTC
TRBJ1-1 NA NA TRBV4-1 CASSQVWGGNTEAFF TGCGCCAGCAGCCAAGTATGGGGGGGGAACACTGAAGCTTTCTTT
TRBJ1-2 NA NA TRBV7-2 CASTGNIYGYTF TGTGCCAGCACAGGGAATATCTATGGCTACACCTTC
TRBJ1-4 NA TRBD1 TRBV30 CAWTLRGRGEKLFF TGTGCCTGGACCCTCAGGGGGCGAGGAGAAAAACTGTTTTTT
TRBJ2-1 NA TRBD2 TRBV9 CASSASGRDGNEQFF TGTGCCAGCAGCGCTAGCGGGAGGGATGGGAATGAGCAGTTCTTC
TRBJ1-1 NA NA TRBV7-3 CASSLGSIANTEAFF TGTGCCAGCAGCTTAGGGTCTATAGCTAACACTGAAGCTTTCTTT
TRBJ1-5 NA NA TRBV6-6 CASNQPSRDQPQHF TGTGCCAGCAATCAGCCGTCTCGGGATCAGCCCCAGCATTTT
TRBJ2-5 NA TRBD2 TRBV30 CAWTLGLAGGSETQYF TGTGCCTGGACCCTAGGACTAGCGGGAGGGTCAGAGACCCAGTACTTC
TRBJ2-1 NA TRBD2 TRBV5-4 CASSGMTSGSLDEQFF TGTGCCAGCAGCGGAATGACTAGCGGGAGTTTAGATGAGCAGTTCTTC
TRBJ1-2 NA NA TRBV7-9 CASSLLSGEGYGYTF TGTGCCAGCAGCTTGCTTTCCGGGGAGGGGTATGGCTACACCTTC
TRBJ2-7 once NA TRBV18 CASSPPVGFYEQYF TGTGCCAGCTCACCACCCGTCGGGTTCTACGAGCAGTACTTC
TRBJ2-6 NA NA TRBV7-2 CASSLVRGANVLTF TGTGCCAGCAGCTTAGTGCGGGGGGCCAACGTCCTGACTTTC
TRBJ2-1 NA TRBD2 TRBV13 CASSLGSGAGALNEQFF TGTGCCAGCAGCTTAGGCAGCGGCGCGGGAGCTCTGAATGAGCAGTTCTTC
TRBJ1-1 NA NA TRBV7-9 CASSPDLRGVAFF TGTGCCAGCAGCCCGGACCTCAGGGGAGTGGCTTTCTTT
TRBJ1-6 NA NA TRBV6-5 CASSYVTAPRTSPLHF TGTGCCAGCAGTTACGTGACAGCTCCTAGGACTTCACCCCTCCACTTT
TRBJ2-1 NA TRBD2 TRBV30 CAWSPTLAGASEQFF TGTGCCTGGAGTCCTACGCTAGCGGGAGCCAGTGAGCAGTTCTTC
TRBJ1-5 once TRBD1 TRBV6-5 CASSHRGDSNQPQHF TGTGCCAGCAGTCACAGGGGGGATAGCAATCAGCCCCAGCATTTT